This T cell receptor (beta chain) was captured in a study of control samples from healthy donors and cancer patients (dated by TCRdb to about 2020). Inclusive of the bounding cysteine and phenylalanine, the CDR3 is 16 residues long. Left in the record is the CDR3 DNA by itself, 48 bases read in frame from the first base. CDR1 and CDR2, looked up from the germline V gene, are SGHDT and YYEEEE. A distance of 18 bases separates the germline ends of V and J, which lose 4 bases and 7 bases respectively. Turning to this clone: Its antigen is unknown. No much larger clone exists at a distance of one base, and base qualities are not known.

Receptor libraries were prepared by the immunoSEQ multiplex PCR assay. The source is immuneACCESS, and TCRdb retained only in-frame sequences with V and J called. Part of the clones is not carried over; for the studies checked, unresolved V genes explain less than half of this, and the remainder is unexplained. The sample includes about 120,000 clones, with around nine tenths observed a single time. Together, the top ten hold under 2.5% of the sample. This receptor chain uses TRBV5-6 and TRBJ1-6; a tentative D call is TRBD1 (6 bases match). The source material was blood. This TCR was sampled from an older woman in good health. The CDR3 loop reads CASSIWEQGRNSPLHF. The sequence in DNA is TGTGCCAGCAGCATATGGGAACAGGGAAGGAATTCACCCCTCCACTTT.